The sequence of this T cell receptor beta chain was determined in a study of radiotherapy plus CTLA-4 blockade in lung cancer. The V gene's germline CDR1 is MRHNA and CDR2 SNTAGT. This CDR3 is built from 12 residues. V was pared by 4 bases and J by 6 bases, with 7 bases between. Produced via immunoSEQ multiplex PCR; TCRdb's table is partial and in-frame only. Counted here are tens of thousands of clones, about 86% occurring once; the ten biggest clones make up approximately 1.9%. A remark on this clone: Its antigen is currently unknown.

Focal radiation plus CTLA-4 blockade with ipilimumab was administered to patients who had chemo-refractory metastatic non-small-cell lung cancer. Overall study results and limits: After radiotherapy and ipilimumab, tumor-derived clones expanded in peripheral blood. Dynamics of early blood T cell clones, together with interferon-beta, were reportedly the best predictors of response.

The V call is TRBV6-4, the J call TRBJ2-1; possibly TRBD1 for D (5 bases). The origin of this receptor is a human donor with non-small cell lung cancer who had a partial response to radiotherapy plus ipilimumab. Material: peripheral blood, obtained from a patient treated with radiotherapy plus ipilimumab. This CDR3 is CASSAQGNEQFF. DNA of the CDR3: TGTGCCAGCAGTGCTCAGGGCAATGAGCAGTTCTTC.